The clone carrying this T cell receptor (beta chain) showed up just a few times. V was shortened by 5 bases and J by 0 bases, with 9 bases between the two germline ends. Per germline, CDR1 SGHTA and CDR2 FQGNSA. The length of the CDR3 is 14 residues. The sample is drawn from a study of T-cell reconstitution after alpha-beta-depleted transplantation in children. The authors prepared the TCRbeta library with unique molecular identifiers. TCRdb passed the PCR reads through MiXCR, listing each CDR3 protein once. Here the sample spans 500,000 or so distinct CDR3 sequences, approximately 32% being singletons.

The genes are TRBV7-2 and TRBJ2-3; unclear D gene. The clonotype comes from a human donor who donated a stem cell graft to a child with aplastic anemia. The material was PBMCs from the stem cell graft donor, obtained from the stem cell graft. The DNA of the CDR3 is TGTGCCAGCAGCGCCCGGGCTAGCACAGATACGCAGTATTTT. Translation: CASSARASTDTQYF.